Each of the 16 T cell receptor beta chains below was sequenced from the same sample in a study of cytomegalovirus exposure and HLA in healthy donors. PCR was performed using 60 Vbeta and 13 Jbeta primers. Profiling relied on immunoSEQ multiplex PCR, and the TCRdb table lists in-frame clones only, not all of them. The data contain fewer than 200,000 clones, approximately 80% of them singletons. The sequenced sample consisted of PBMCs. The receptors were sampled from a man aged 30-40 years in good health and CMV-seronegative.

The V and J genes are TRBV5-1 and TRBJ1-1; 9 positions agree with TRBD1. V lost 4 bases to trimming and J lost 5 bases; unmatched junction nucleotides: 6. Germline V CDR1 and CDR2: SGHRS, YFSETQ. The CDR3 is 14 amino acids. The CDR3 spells CASSRQGGQTEAFF. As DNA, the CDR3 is TGCGCCAGCAGCCGACAGGGGGGGCAGACTGAAGCTTTCTTT.

The CDR3 DNA is TGTGCCACCAGCAGAGATTCGTCCAGGCCGAACACTGAAGCTTTCTTT. It translates to CATSRDSSRPNTEAFF. The chain joins TRBV15 to TRBJ1-1; D gene unclear. V dropped 0 bases and J dropped 1 base, with 12 bases sitting between them. The CDR3 is made up of 16 amino acids. Germline V lookup: CDR1 LNHNV, CDR2 YYDKDF (reference sequence).

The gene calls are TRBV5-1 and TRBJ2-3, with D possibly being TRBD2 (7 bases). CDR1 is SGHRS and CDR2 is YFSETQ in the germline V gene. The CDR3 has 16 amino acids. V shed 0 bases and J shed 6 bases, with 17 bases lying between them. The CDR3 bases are TGCGCCAGCAGCTTGGCGGGCGGGGGCTCCCCGGATACGCAGTATTTT. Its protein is CASSLAGGGSPDTQYF.

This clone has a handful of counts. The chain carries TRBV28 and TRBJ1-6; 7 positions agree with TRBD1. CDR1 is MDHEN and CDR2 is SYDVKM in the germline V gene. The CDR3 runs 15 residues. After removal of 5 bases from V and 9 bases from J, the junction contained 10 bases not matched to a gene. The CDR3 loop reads CASSPRDSGRSPLHF. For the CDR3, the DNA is TGTGCCAGCAGTCCCCGGGACAGCGGACGTTCACCCCTCCACTTT.

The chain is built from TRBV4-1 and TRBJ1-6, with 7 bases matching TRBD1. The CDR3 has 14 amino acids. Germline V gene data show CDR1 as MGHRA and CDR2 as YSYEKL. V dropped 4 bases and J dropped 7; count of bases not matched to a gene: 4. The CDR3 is CASSPQGLNSPLHF. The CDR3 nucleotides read TGCGCCAGCAGCCCACAGGGGCTAAATTCACCCCTCCACTTT.

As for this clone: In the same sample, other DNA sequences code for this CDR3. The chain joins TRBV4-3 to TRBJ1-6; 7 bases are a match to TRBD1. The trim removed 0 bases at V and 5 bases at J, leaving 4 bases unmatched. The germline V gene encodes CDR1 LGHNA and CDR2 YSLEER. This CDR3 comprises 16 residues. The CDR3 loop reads CASSQDRGQHNSPLHF. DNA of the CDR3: TGCGCCAGCAGCCAAGATAGGGGACAGCATAATTCACCCCTCCACTTT.

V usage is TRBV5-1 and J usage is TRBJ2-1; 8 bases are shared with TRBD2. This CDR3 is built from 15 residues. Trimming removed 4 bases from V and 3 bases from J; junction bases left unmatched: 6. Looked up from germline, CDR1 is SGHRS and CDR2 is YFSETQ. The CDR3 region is CASSPLAGHYNEQFF. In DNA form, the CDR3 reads TGCGCCAGCAGCCCCTTAGCGGGGCACTACAATGAGCAGTTCTTC.

The CDR3 region has the DNA TGCGCCAGCAGCCAAGACCCCGGGAACGGCGGCTACACCTTC. The encoded protein is CASSQDPGNGGYTF. The chain couples TRBV4-1 to TRBJ1-2; D not certain. V gave up 0 bases and J gave up 8 bases, with 13 bases separating them. Looked up from germline, CDR1 is MGHRA and CDR2 is YSYEKL. The CDR3 covers 14 residues.

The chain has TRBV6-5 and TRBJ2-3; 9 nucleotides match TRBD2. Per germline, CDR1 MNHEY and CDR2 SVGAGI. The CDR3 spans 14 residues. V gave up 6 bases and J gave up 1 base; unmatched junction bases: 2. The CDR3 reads CASRPSGGTDTQYF. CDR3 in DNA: TGTGCCAGCAGGCCTAGCGGGGGCACAGATACGCAGTATTTT.

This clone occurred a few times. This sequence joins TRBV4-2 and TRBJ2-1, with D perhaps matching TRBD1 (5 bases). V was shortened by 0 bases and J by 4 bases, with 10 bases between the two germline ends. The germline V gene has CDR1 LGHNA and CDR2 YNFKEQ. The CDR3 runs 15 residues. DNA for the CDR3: TGTGCCAGCAGCCAAGATGCAGCAGGGTACAATGAGCAGTTCTTC. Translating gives CASSQDAAGYNEQFF.

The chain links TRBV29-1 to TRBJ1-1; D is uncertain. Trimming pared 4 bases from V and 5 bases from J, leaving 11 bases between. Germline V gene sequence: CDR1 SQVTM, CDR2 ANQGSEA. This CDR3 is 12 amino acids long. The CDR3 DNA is TGCAGCGTTGGTCTCAGTCGAACTGAAGCTTTCTTT. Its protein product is CSVGLSRTEAFF. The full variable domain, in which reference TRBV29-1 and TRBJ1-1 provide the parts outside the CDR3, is SAVISQKPSRDICQRGTSLTIQCQVDSQVTMMFWYRQQPGQSLTLIATANQGSEATYESGFVIDKFPISRPNLTFSTLTVSNMSPEDSSIYLCSVGLSRTEAFFGQGTRLTVV.

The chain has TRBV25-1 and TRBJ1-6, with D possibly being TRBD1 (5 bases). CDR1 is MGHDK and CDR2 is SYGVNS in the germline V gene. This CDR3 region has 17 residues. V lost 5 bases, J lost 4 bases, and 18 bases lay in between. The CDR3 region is CASSKTPGSSYNSPLHF. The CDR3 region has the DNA TGTGCCAGCAGTAAAACGCCAGGGTCTTCTTATAATTCACCCCTCCACTTT. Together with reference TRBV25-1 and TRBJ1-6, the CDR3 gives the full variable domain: EADIYQTPRYLVIGTGKKITLECSQTMGHDKMYWYQQDPGMELHLIHYSYGVNSTEKGDLSSESTVSRIRTEHFPLTLESARPSHTSQYLCASSKTPGSSYNSPLHFGNGTRLTVT.

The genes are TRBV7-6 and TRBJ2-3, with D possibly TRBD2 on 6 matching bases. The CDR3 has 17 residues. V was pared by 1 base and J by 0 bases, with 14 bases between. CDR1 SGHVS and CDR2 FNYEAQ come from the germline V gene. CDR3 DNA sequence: TGTGCCAGCAGCTTAGACTTCGGGGGATCTAGCACAGATACGCAGTATTTT. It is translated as CASSLDFGGSSTDTQYF.

The CDR3 nucleotides read TGTGCCAGCAGTCAGGGCGGACTAGCGGGAGTCGAGTACTTC. Encoded protein: CASSQGGLAGVEYF. J is TRBJ2-7 and V is TRBV28, with 13 bases lining up with TRBD2. V shed 5 bases, J shed 11 bases, and the junction held 9 bases outside the gene matches. Per germline, CDR1 MDHEN and CDR2 SYDVKM. The CDR3 contains 14 residues.

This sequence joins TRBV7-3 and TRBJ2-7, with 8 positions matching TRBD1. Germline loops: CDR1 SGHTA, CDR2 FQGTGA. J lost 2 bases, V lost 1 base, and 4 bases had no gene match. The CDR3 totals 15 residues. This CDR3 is CASSLMGQEPYEQYF. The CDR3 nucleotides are TGTGCCAGCAGCTTAATGGGACAGGAGCCCTACGAGCAGTACTTC.

The CDR3 bases are TGTGCCAGCCTCCAGGGGGCAACTAGCACAGATACGCAGTATTTT. It specifies CASLQGATSTDTQYF. The chain links TRBV18 to TRBJ2-3; 8 bases are shared with TRBD1. J gave up 0 bases and V 8 bases, and 7 bases lay outside the gene matches. The germline gives CDR1 KGHSH, CDR2 LQKENI. The CDR3 spans 15 residues.